A selection of T cell receptor beta chains follows, all from one sample in a study of T cell responses to AZD1222 COVID-19 vaccine. This table comes from immunoSEQ multiplex PCR, and its TCRdb copy is limited to in-frame clones, with some not included. This sample has tens of thousands of clones, with roughly 89% found just once. Specimen: peripheral blood, collected 28 days after the second AZD1222 dose. These receptors came from an adult who received the AZD1222 COVID-19 vaccine. CDR3s include the opening cysteine and the closing phenylalanine or tryptophan. A D gene is named only where the DNA matches it firmly. Size is omitted from some rows. Given values are once, few, many or a class for expanded clones.

J gene,D gene,V gene,clone size,CDR3 DNA,CDR3 protein
TRBJ2-7,-,TRBV19,-,TGTGCCAGTAGTATTGAAGGCTACGAGCAGTACTTC,CASSIEGYEQYF
TRBJ2-2,TRBD1,TRBV29-1,few,TGCAGCGTTGACCCAGGGGGCGCGAACACCGGGGAGCTGTTTTTT,CSVDPGGANTGELFF
TRBJ1-1,-,TRBV5-1,-,TGCGCCAGCAGCTTGCGAGGGGACGGGGGTGAAGCTTTCTTT,CASSLRGDGGEAFF
TRBJ1-2,-,TRBV6-2/TRBV6-3,-,TGTGCCAGCAGCCTCGTGGGAGGCGGCGACTACACCTTC,CASSLVGGGDYTF
TRBJ1-2,-,TRBV6-6,-,TGTGCCAGCAGTCAGCGATCGACTGGAAGGCTCCTTTTCGGCTATGGCTACACCTTC,CASSQRSTGRLLFGYGYTF
TRBJ2-7,TRBD1,TRBV5-1,-,TGCGCCAGCTCGACAGGGGGCTACGAGCAGTACTTC,CASSTGGYEQYF
TRBJ2-3,-,TRBV18,-,TGTGCCAGCTCAATGACCGCGCCTGGCACAGATACGCAGTATTTT,CASSMTAPGTDTQYF
TRBJ2-1,TRBD1,TRBV7-9,-,TGTGCCAGCAGCCCACGACAGGGGAATGAGCAGTTCTTC,CASSPRQGNEQFF
TRBJ1-1,-,TRBV5-4,-,TGTGCCAGCAGCCTCAGAACCAAAACAGGGAATGCTGAAGCTTTCTTT,CASSLRTKTGNAEAFF
TRBJ1-2,-,TRBV14,-,TGTGCCAGCAGACCCTTCTGGGCGAGTGTAAACTATGGCTACACCTTC,CASRPFWASVNYGYTF
TRBJ1-1,TRBD1,TRBV7-9,-,TGTGCCAGCAGCTCTACCGGGACAGTGAACACTGAAGCTTTCTTT,CASSSTGTVNTEAFF
TRBJ1-1,-,TRBV28,-,TGTGCCAGCAGTTTATCGAACGGGAACACTGAAGCTTTCTTT,CASSLSNGNTEAFF
TRBJ2-3,-,TRBV20-1,-,TGCCTTCCTGCCCGGTCAGATACGCAGTATTTT,CLPARSDTQYF
TRBJ1-3,-,TRBV19,-,TGTGCCAGTAGTATTGCGGGATCGAGCTCTGGAAACACCATATATTTT,CASSIAGSSSGNTIYF
TRBJ2-2,-,TRBV29-1,-,TGCAGCGCCCGCAGGGGGGACACCGGGGAGCTGTTTTTT,CSARRGDTGELFF
TRBJ2-3,-,TRBV10-3,-,TGTGCCATCAGTGAGCGAGCGGTGACTTTCACAGATACGCAGTATTTT,CAISERAVTFTDTQYF
TRBJ2-2,-,TRBV10-1,-,TGCGCCACCCAGCCTAGAGAGAGGACCGGGGAGCTGTTTTTT,CATQPRERTGELFF
TRBJ2-3,-,TRBV9,few,TGTGCCAGCCCCCCGACGGGGGAAGGCGCAGATACGCAGTATTTT,CASPPTGEGADTQYF
TRBJ2-1,TRBD2,TRBV4-2,-,TGTGCCAGCAGCCAAGGGCTAGCGGGGCCCGGTGGTGAGCAGTTCTTC,CASSQGLAGPGGEQFF
TRBJ2-1,-,TRBV29-1,-,TGCAGCGTTGAAGATCCCCCCGAGGCAGCGTCGGGCAATGAGCAGTTCTTC,CSVEDPPEAASGNEQFF
TRBJ2-2,-,TRBV9,-,TGTGCCAGCAGCCCACACAGGGCGATGAACACCGGGGAGCTGTTTTTT,CASSPHRAMNTGELFF
TRBJ1-6,-,TRBV6-6,-,TGTGCCAGCAGTTACTCACTGGGAGAATATAATTCACCCCTCCACTTT,CASSYSLGEYNSPLHF
TRBJ1-1,TRBD1,TRBV6-5,-,TGTGCCAGCAGTCGTTCCAAGGGGGCGCAAGCTTTCTTT,CASSRSKGAQAFF
TRBJ2-7,TRBD2,TRBV4-3,-,TGCGCCAGCAGCCAAGTCGTAGCGGGGACCGACTCCTACGAGCAGTACTTC,CASSQVVAGTDSYEQYF
TRBJ2-3,TRBD1,TRBV7-6,-,TGTGCCAGCAGCTTGGGACAGTTAAGCACAGATACGCAGTATTTT,CASSLGQLSTDTQYF
TRBJ2-1,TRBD2,TRBV5-1,-,TGCGCCAGCAGCTTGGCCGGGACTAGTTACAATGAGCAGTTCTTC,CASSLAGTSYNEQFF
TRBJ2-3,-,TRBV3-1/TRBV3-2,once,TGTGCCAGCAGCCAAGCGGAGGGGAACACAGATACGCAGTATTTT,CASSQAEGNTDTQYF
TRBJ2-1,-,TRBV6-1,few,TGTGCCAGCAGTGAAGCAGGGGAGCAGTTCTTC,CASSEAGEQFF
TRBJ2-1,TRBD1,TRBV5-4,-,TGTGCCAGCAGCTTGGAGTGGGGCAGGGGGTTTGAGCAGTTCTTC,CASSLEWGRGFEQFF
TRBJ1-3,-,TRBV6-5,-,TGTGCCAGCAGTCCACTGGAGAGAAACACCATATATTTT,CASSPLERNTIYF
TRBJ2-1,TRBD2,TRBV5-1,-,TGCGCCAGCAGCTTGGTGGGGGGGGCGCGACTAGCGGGAGGAAATGAGCAGTTCTTC,CASSLVGGARLAGGNEQFF